These 19 T cell receptor beta chains originate from one sample sequenced in a study of blood T cell repertoires in COVID-19 (dated by TCRdb to 2019 to 2021). Libraries came from the immunoSEQ multiplex PCR assay. Here the immuneACCESS table is served through TCRdb, limited to in-frame sequences with V and J called. Missing clones are a known gap in these copies; in checked studies unresolved V genes cover under half, and the rest lacks a known reason. The sample includes about 270,000 clones, with 83% observed a single time. The top ten clonotypes cover approximately 10% of the sample. Source material: peripheral blood. These receptor sequences come from a woman aged 50 to 60 who had recovered from COVID-19.

The rearrangement joins TRBV7-8 to TRBJ1-1; 9 nucleotides agree with TRBD1. Trimming at V came to 3 bases and at J to 6 bases, leaving 8 bases not matched to a gene. This CDR3 has 15 amino acids. In germline, CDR1 is SGHVS, CDR2 FQNEAQ. CDR3 loop: CASSFLGQGNAEAFF. The CDR3 DNA follows: TGTGCCAGCAGCTTTTTGGGACAGGGTAACGCTGAAGCTTTCTTT. The full variable domain, completed using reference TRBV7-8 and TRBJ1-1, is GAGVSQSPRYKVAKRGQDVALRCDPISGHVSLFWYQQALGQGPEFLTYFQNEAQLDKSGLPSDRFFAERPEGSVSTLKIQRTQQEDSAVYLCASSFLGQGNAEAFFGQGTRLTVV.

The chain uses TRBV7-6 and TRBJ2-2; D gene unclear. Looked up from germline, CDR1 is SGHVS and CDR2 is FNYEAQ. The ends were cut back, 8 bases at V and 2 bases at J, with 9 bases in the middle. The CDR3 is made up of 13 amino acids. CDR3 region: CASGQTNTGELFF. Here the CDR3 DNA reads TGTGCCAGCGGCCAGACTAACACCGGGGAGCTGTTTTTT.

The chain employs TRBV6-2 or TRBV6-3 and TRBJ2-7; 9 positions agree with TRBD2. V was clipped by 2 bases and J by 0 bases; unmatched bases: 5. The CDR3 has 16 residues. The germline V gene has CDR1 MNHEY and CDR2 SVGEGT. CDR3 coding DNA: TGTGCCAGCAGTTACGTAGCGGGGGAGTACTCCTACGAGCAGTACTTC. This codes for CASSYVAGEYSYEQYF.

This chain joins TRBV7-2 and TRBJ2-7; 9 bases match TRBD1. The germline gives CDR1 SGHTA, CDR2 FQGNSA. The CDR3 extends over 14 amino acids. V shed 6 bases and J 4 bases; nucleotides not matched to a gene: 7. The CDR3 DNA sequence: TGTGCCAGCAGGGCTACAGGGGGCAGTTACGAGCAGTACTTC. Translation: CASRATGGSYEQYF.

The chain is built from TRBV6-6 and TRBJ2-2, with D unclear. The CDR3 has 13 amino acids. Trimming removed 11 bases from V and 4 bases from J, with 14 bases in between. CDR1 and CDR2 (germline): MNHNY, SVGAGI (reference sequence). CDR3 protein: CAARLEGTGELFF. The CDR3 DNA reads as TGTGCCGCCCGACTGGAAGGCACCGGGGAGCTGTTTTTT.

The J gene is TRBJ2-1, the V gene TRBV24-1; 10 nucleotides line up with TRBD1. The CDR3 extends over 17 amino acids. V lost 5 bases to trimming and J lost 9 bases; unmatched junction nucleotides: 15. CDR1 KGHDR and CDR2 SFDVKD come from the germline V gene. The CDR3 is CATSVRGQGVIRSEQFF. CDR3 coding DNA: TGTGCCACCAGTGTCCGCGGACAGGGGGTAATAAGGAGTGAGCAGTTCTTC.

The genes are TRBV4-1 and TRBJ1-6, with a weak D call TRBD1 (6 bases). V lost 4 bases and J 0 bases, leaving 16 bases between the germline ends. Germline V gene data show CDR1 as MGHRA and CDR2 as YSYEKL. The CDR3 runs 18 residues. The CDR3 coding sequence is TGCGCCAGCAGCCTTCGACAGGACCTAGACTCCTATAATTCACCCCTCCACTTT. It translates to CASSLRQDLDSYNSPLHF.

In DNA form, the CDR3 reads TGTGCCAGCAGCATAGCGGGGGGGCCTCAAGAGACCCAGTACTTC. Its translation is CASSIAGGPQETQYF. The chain combines TRBV9 with TRBJ2-5, with 11 bases that match TRBD2. V was clipped by 4 bases and J by 2 bases; unmatched bases: 4. CDR3 length equals 15 residues. The germline CDR1 and CDR2 sequences are SGDLS and YYNGEE.

The chain employs TRBV5-4 and TRBJ1-2, with 7 bases matching TRBD1. CDR1 and CDR2 (germline): SGHNT, YYREEE (reference sequence). J lost 4 bases, V lost 4 bases, and 7 bases had no gene match. The CDR3 is 14 residues long. Here the CDR3 reads CASSRDRDFYGYTF. CDR3 bases: TGTGCCAGCAGCAGAGACAGGGACTTCTATGGCTACACCTTC.

The rearrangement joins TRBV5-6 to TRBJ1-1, with D possibly matching TRBD1 (5 bases). CDR3 length equals 14 residues. Germline V gives CDR1 SGHDT, CDR2 YYEEEE. V lost 7 bases and J 4 bases, leaving 17 bases between the germline ends. DNA of the CDR3: TGTGCCAGCTCCATTGGGCAGGGACTCACTGAAGCTTTCTTT. It is translated as CASSIGQGLTEAFF.

The V call is TRBV5-1, the J call TRBJ1-4; 10 bases align to TRBD1. J was trimmed by 6 bases and V by 6 bases; bases with no gene match: 2. The CDR3 has 13 residues. From germline, CDR1 is SGHRS and CDR2 YFSETQ. CDR3 residues: CASKTGGDEKLFF. The CDR3 bases are TGCGCCAGCAAGACAGGGGGCGATGAAAAACTGTTTTTT.

This clone is a singleton in its sample. The chain uses TRBV5-4 and TRBJ1-5; 8 bases map to TRBD1. J gave up 4 bases and V 0 bases, and 3 bases lay outside the gene matches. The CDR3 loop spans 15 amino acids. CDR1 is SGHNT, CDR2 YYREEE, per germline (reference sequence). This CDR3 reads CASSLGQGLNQPQHF. The CDR3 coding sequence is TGTGCCAGCAGCTTGGGACAGGGGTTGAATCAGCCCCAGCATTTT. The complete variable domain, with remaining parts taken from reference TRBV5-4 and TRBJ1-5, reads ETGVTQSPTHLIKTRGQQVTLRCSSQSGHNTVSWYQQALGQGPQFIFQYYREEENGRGNFPPRFSGLQFPNYSSELNVNALELDDSALYLCASSLGQGLNQPQHFGDGTRLSIL.

The chain joins TRBV9 to TRBJ2-2; D may be TRBD2 (6 bases). Germline lookup yields CDR1 SGDLS and CDR2 YYNGEE. The V end lost 0 bases, the J end lost 4 bases, and 19 bases lay between the germline ends. The CDR3 is 18 residues long. The chain's CDR3 is CASSVEGTTGLLTGELFF. The CDR3 nucleotides are TGTGCCAGCAGCGTAGAAGGGACCACGGGACTCCTCACCGGGGAGCTGTTTTTT.

The chain combines TRBV11-2 with TRBJ2-7; the D gene is possibly TRBD2 (5 bases). Between the trimmed V and J ends, which lost 7 bases and 0 bases, there was a span of 13 bases. CDR1 and CDR2 (germline): SGHAT, FQNNGV. This CDR3 contains 14 residues. CDR3 DNA: TGTGCCAGCACCCGGGGTGGGTCCTCCTACGAGCAGTACTTC. It is translated as CASTRGGSSYEQYF.

The V gene is TRBV9, the J gene TRBJ1-1; a weak D match, TRBD1 (6 bases). The V gene's germline CDR1 is SGDLS and CDR2 YYNGEE. The CDR3 runs 15 residues. Trimming cost V 4 bases and J 0 bases, with 13 bases left between them. The CDR3 nucleotides read TGTGCCAGCAGCCCCCGTTCAGGGGTGAACACTGAAGCTTTCTTT. Translation: CASSPRSGVNTEAFF.

The chain couples TRBV5-4 to TRBJ2-1; TRBD2 might be the D (5 bases). This CDR3 is 13 amino acids long. Deletions cut 0 bases from V and 10 bases from J, with 11 bases between. Germline CDR1 is SGHNT and CDR2 is YYREEE (reference sequence). The CDR3 reads CASSLAGVSEQFF. In DNA form, the CDR3 reads TGTGCCAGCAGCTTGGCCGGGGTTAGCGAGCAGTTCTTC. The complete variable domain, with remaining parts taken from reference TRBV5-4 and TRBJ2-1, reads ETGVTQSPTHLIKTRGQQVTLRCSSQSGHNTVSWYQQALGQGPQFIFQYYREEENGRGNFPPRFSGLQFPNYSSELNVNALELDDSALYLCASSLAGVSEQFFGPGTRLTVL.

CDR3 DNA sequence: TGTGCCAGCAGCCCCCTTGGGCTAGCGGGAGTAGATGAGCAGTTCTTC. Translation gives CASSPLGLAGVDEQFF. The J gene is TRBJ2-1, the V gene TRBV5-5; 10 bases fit TRBD2. The germline CDR1 and CDR2 sequences are SGHKS and YYEKEE (reference sequence). This CDR3 spans 16 amino acids. Trimming took 4 bases from V and 8 from J; bases not matched to a gene: 12.

This chain connects TRBV21-1 to TRBJ2-7; no check of the table's D call, TRBD2, against the DNA was made. TRBV21-1 is assigned pseudogene status. This CDR3 region has 16 residues. The CDR3 coding sequence is TGTGCCAGCAGCAAATTGGAGAGACTAGCGGTATACGAGCAGTACTTC. Protein: CASSKLERLAVYEQYF.

The gene calls are TRBV27 and TRBJ2-3; TRBD2 aligns across 8 bases. The CDR3 has 14 residues. V trimming: 7 bases; J trimming: 5 bases; junction bases outside the gene matches: 8. Germline V gene sequence: CDR1 MNHEY, CDR2 SMNVEV (reference sequence). The CDR3 DNA reads as TGTGCCAGCAAAAGAGCGGGAGAAGGAGATACGCAGTATTTT. The encoded protein is CASKRAGEGDTQYF.